These 9 T cell receptor beta chains were all obtained from the same sample, sequenced in a study of response to subunit inactivated influenza vaccine. One entry per CDR3 protein, called by TCRdb with MiXCR from the RT-PCR reads. The sample records 500,000 to 650,000 distinct CDR3 sequences, 7.6% being singletons. The sequenced sample was PBMCs from blood, obtained less than 30 months after vaccination. The receptors shown here come from a man aged 50 to 69 who received an inactivated influenza vaccine.

The rearrangement links TRBV10-3 to TRBJ2-3, with TRBD2 matching over 12 bases. The CDR3 is 16 amino acids. V trimming: 4 bases; J trimming: 4 bases; junction bases outside the gene matches: 6. Germline values: CDR1 ENHRY, CDR2 SYGVKD. CDR3 nucleotides: TGTGCCATCAGTGTCTCTAGCGGGAGGGCCTCAGATACGCAGTATTTT. It yields the protein CAISVSSGRASDTQYF.

In its sample, this clonotype was seen a few times. The rearrangement uses TRBV27 and TRBJ2-7, with a possible D match to TRBD1 (5 bases). Trimming removed 6 bases from V and 3 bases from J, with 15 bases in between. This CDR3 spans 14 amino acids. Per germline, CDR1 MNHEY and CDR2 SMNVEV (reference sequence). This CDR3 reads CASSRRQSRYEQYF. The CDR3 region has the DNA TGTGCCAGCAGCCGTAGACAGAGCCGCTACGAGCAGTACTTC.

In this sample, this clonotype turned up a few times. V gene TRBV5-1 combines with J gene TRBJ2-2; a weak D match, TRBD2 (6 bases). The germline V gene has CDR1 SGHRS and CDR2 YFSETQ. V was trimmed by 2 bases and J by 1 base, leaving 9 bases between them. CDR3 size: 15 residues. CDR3 nucleotide sequence: TGCGCCAGCAGCTTTAACGGGGGGAACACCGGGGAGCTGTTTTTT. Translated, it gives CASSFNGGNTGELFF.

This chain links TRBV6-5 with TRBJ2-7, with a possible D match to TRBD1 (5 bases). CDR1 MNHEY and CDR2 SVGAGI come from the germline V gene. The CDR3 is 14 residues long. V was clipped by 3 bases and J by 5 bases, with 14 bases between them. The CDR3 loop reads CASSYRQFTDEQYF. In DNA form, the CDR3 reads TGTGCCAGCAGTTATCGACAGTTTACCGACGAGCAGTACTTC.

The chain is built from TRBV7-8 and TRBJ2-3; D gene unclear. The CDR3 loop spans 14 amino acids. Trimming shortened V by 3 bases and J by 1 base, and 8 bases separated the two germline ends. Looked up from germline, CDR1 is SGHVS and CDR2 is FQNEAQ. In nucleotides, the CDR3 is TGTGCCAGCAGCTTTGGAATGGGCACAGATACGCAGTATTTT. Protein sequence: CASSFGMGTDTQYF.

This clonotype was observed many times. The gene calls are TRBV2 and TRBJ2-7; 10 bases are a match to TRBD2. The CDR3 is 18 amino acids. V shed 6 bases and J 1 base; nucleotides not matched to a gene: 15. From germline, CDR1 is SNHLY and CDR2 FYNNEI. CDR3 protein: CASRFQREGARISYEQYF. The CDR3 nucleotides read TGTGCCAGCAGGTTCCAGCGGGAGGGCGCCCGAATTTCCTACGAGCAGTACTTC.

The table lists this clonotype with a few counts. V is TRBV3-1 and J is TRBJ1-6, with a possible D match to TRBD1 (5 bases). Germline CDR1 and CDR2: LGHDT and YNNKEL (reference sequence). This CDR3 comprises 14 residues. The V end lost 0 bases, the J end lost 9 bases, and 9 bases lay between the germline ends. This CDR3 reads CASSQEGVISPLHF. In nucleotides, the CDR3 is TGTGCCAGCAGCCAAGAAGGGGTAATTTCACCCCTCCACTTT.

V is TRBV20-1 and J is TRBJ2-1; possibly TRBD1 or TRBD2 for D (5 bases each). Trimming removed 3 bases at V and 5 bases at J, with 14 bases between. Germline CDR1 and CDR2: DFQATT and SNEGSKA (reference sequence). The CDR3 is 14 residues long. The CDR3 nucleotides are TGCAGTGCTAGTCTGGGACCGAAAAACAATGAGCAGTTCTTC. Its translation: CSASLGPKNNEQFF.

This chain links TRBV15 with TRBJ2-3, with TRBD2 as a possible D gene (6 bases). V lost 3 bases, J lost 0 bases, and 16 bases lay in between. The CDR3 is 17 amino acids. Germline values: CDR1 LNHNV, CDR2 YYDKDF (reference sequence). The CDR3 here is CATSRTLSGPSTDTQYF. The CDR3 DNA is TGTGCCACCAGCAGGACTTTAAGCGGGCCTAGCACAGATACGCAGTATTTT. Together with reference TRBV15 and TRBJ2-3, the CDR3 gives the full variable domain: DAMVIQNPRYQVTQFGKPVTLSCSQTLNHNVMYWYQQKSSQAPKLLFHYYDKDFNNEADTPDNFQSRRPNTSFCFLDIRSPGLGDTAMYLCATSRTLSGPSTDTQYFGPGTRLTVL.